Below, 31 T cell receptor beta chains from the same sample are listed, as sequenced in a study of cytomegalovirus exposure and HLA in healthy donors. The table came from immunoSEQ multiplex PCR; TCRdb's copy has only in-frame clones and leaves some out. This sample yields 120,000 or so clones, of which 70% to 90% are seen a single time; roughly 2% belongs to the top ten. The sequenced sample consisted of PBMCs. The origin of the receptors is a woman aged 18-29 years in good health and CMV-seronegative.

V gene TRBV10-3 combines with J gene TRBJ1-5; possibly TRBD1 for D (5 bases). Germline values: CDR1 ENHRY, CDR2 SYGVKD. This CDR3 comprises 15 residues. V was pared by 0 bases and J by 5 bases, with 11 bases between. DNA for the CDR3: TGTGCCATCAGTGAGTCTGGGGGGGTATATCAGCCCCAGCATTTT. This codes for CAISESGGVYQPQHF.

The rearrangement links TRBV6-1 to TRBJ2-1; possible D gene TRBD2, 6 bases. Trimming took 3 bases from V and 5 from J, leaving 20 bases between them. The germline V gene has CDR1 MNHNS and CDR2 SASEGT. The CDR3 contains 17 residues. CDR3: CASSDLFWGGTDNEQFF. CDR3 nucleotides: TGTGCCAGCAGTGATCTTTTTTGGGGAGGAACAGACAATGAGCAGTTCTTC.

This chain links TRBV5-1 with TRBJ2-1; 7 bases match TRBD2. CDR3 size: 16 residues. CDR1 and CDR2 (germline): SGHRS, YFSETQ. J gave up 4 bases and V 0 bases, and 7 bases lay outside the gene matches. In nucleotides, the CDR3 is TGCGCCAGCAGCTTGGGGTCCGGGACTACGTACAATGAGCAGTTCTTC. Its translation: CASSLGSGTTYNEQFF.

This chain connects TRBV19 to TRBJ2-7; TRBD2 aligns across 9 bases. This CDR3 spans 14 amino acids. Germline V gene data show CDR1 as LNHDA and CDR2 as SQIVND (reference sequence). Trimming cost V 1 base and J 4 bases; bases outside gene matches: 2. CDR3 bases: TGTGCCAGTAGTATAGGCCTAGCGGGATACGAGCAGTACTTC. Amino acid sequence: CASSIGLAGYEQYF. The full variable domain, in which reference TRBV19 and TRBJ2-7 provide the parts outside the CDR3, is DGGITQSPKYLFRKEGQNVTLSCEQNLNHDAMYWYRQDPGQGLRLIYYSQIVNDFQKGDIAEGYSVSREKKESFPLTVTSAQKNPTAFYLCASSIGLAGYEQYFGPGTRLTVT.

The chain uses TRBV19 and TRBJ2-2; 9 nucleotides align to TRBD1. The germline gives CDR1 LNHDA, CDR2 SQIVND (reference sequence). The CDR3 is 18 amino acids. J was trimmed by 0 bases and V by 3 bases; bases with no gene match: 8. CDR3: CASSISDRGTPNTGELFF. Here the CDR3 DNA reads TGTGCCAGTAGTATCAGCGACAGGGGGACCCCGAACACCGGGGAGCTGTTTTTT.

V and J are TRBV29-1 and TRBJ1-1; D is uncertain. The CDR3 is made up of 13 amino acids. The germline gives CDR1 SQVTM, CDR2 ANQGSEA. V lost 4 bases and J 0 bases, leaving 9 bases between the germline ends. The chain's CDR3 is CSVAEGLNTEAFF. Written as DNA, the CDR3 is TGCAGCGTTGCCGAGGGATTGAACACTGAAGCTTTCTTT.

The J gene is TRBJ2-7, the V gene TRBV5-1; the match to TRBD2 covers 12 bases. CDR1 is SGHRS and CDR2 is YFSETQ in the germline V gene. The CDR3 is 18 amino acids. The junction had 10 bases not matched to a gene; V was cut back by 3 bases and J by 0 bases. The CDR3 here is CASSWLLAGGSGSYEQYF. CDR3 nucleotides: TGCGCCAGCAGCTGGCTACTAGCGGGAGGTTCGGGCTCCTACGAGCAGTACTTC. Based on the CDR3 plus reference TRBV5-1 and TRBJ2-7, the full variable domain is KAGVTQTPRYLIKTRGQQVTLSCSPISGHRSVSWYQQTPGQGLQFLFEYFSETQRNKGNFPGRFSGRQFSNSRSEMNVSTLELGDSALYLCASSWLLAGGSGSYEQYFGPGTRLTVT.

The chain couples TRBV7-3 to TRBJ2-3; 7 nucleotides match TRBD1. Looked up from germline, CDR1 is SGHTA and CDR2 is FQGTGA. V lost 0 bases to trimming and J lost 5 bases; unmatched junction nucleotides: 8. The CDR3 is 16 residues long. The CDR3 nucleotides read TGTGCCAGCAGCTTAACGTACAGGGGAAGTGGAGATACGCAGTATTTT. Its protein product is CASSLTYRGSGDTQYF.

This chain uses TRBV30 with TRBJ1-2, with D possibly matching TRBD1 (5 bases). CDR3 length equals 14 residues. The V and J ends lost 1 base and 1 base respectively, with 10 bases between them. Per germline, CDR1 GTSNPN and CDR2 SVGIG (reference sequence). The CDR3 spells CAWSDGQNNYGYTF. The CDR3 DNA reads TGTGCCTGGAGTGATGGACAAAATAACTATGGCTACACCTTC.

The V and J genes are TRBV2 and TRBJ2-5, with 7 bases identical to TRBD1. The V and J ends lost 4 bases and 1 base, in that order; junction bases with no gene match: 9. The length of the CDR3 is 16 residues. Germline V gene lookup returns CDR1 SNHLY and CDR2 FYNNEI. CDR3 nucleotides: TGTGCCAGCAGTGTTTCCGGAGACAGGGTCCAAGAGACCCAGTACTTC. Protein: CASSVSGDRVQETQYF.

The chain employs TRBV25-1 and TRBJ2-7; TRBD1 is a possible D gene (6 bases). This CDR3 contains 16 residues. The germline V gene has CDR1 MGHDK and CDR2 SYGVNS. The V gene lost 4 bases and the J gene lost 0 bases, with 16 bases spanning the gap. The CDR3: CASSGPQGQVSYEQYF. Written as DNA, the CDR3 is TGTGCCAGCAGTGGGCCCCAGGGGCAGGTCTCCTACGAGCAGTACTTC.

The J gene is TRBJ2-3, the V gene TRBV7-2; 7 bases fit TRBD2. CDR3 length equals 18 residues. CDR1 is SGHTA, CDR2 FQGNSA, per germline. Trimming cost V 4 bases and J 1 base; bases outside gene matches: 14. The CDR3 reads CASSSPLGSAGGTDTQYF. CDR3 DNA sequence: TGTGCCAGCAGCTCCCCCCTTGGGAGCGCGGGGGGCACAGATACGCAGTATTTT.

The J gene is TRBJ2-5, the V gene TRBV10-1; tentative D call: TRBD2 (5 bases). The V end lost 3 bases, the J end lost 4 bases, and 12 bases lay between the germline ends. This CDR3 contains 14 residues. CDR1 is WNHNN, CDR2 SYGVQD, per germline (reference sequence). Written as DNA, the CDR3 is TGCGCCAGCAGTGAAACGGGGTTTTCAGAGACCCAGTACTTC. Protein sequence: CASSETGFSETQYF.

The chain uses TRBV27 and TRBJ2-1; D is undetermined. Trimming took 3 bases from V and 0 from J, leaving 9 bases between them. Looked up from germline, CDR1 is MNHEY and CDR2 is SMNVEV (reference sequence). This CDR3 comprises 15 residues. CDR3 coding DNA: TGTGCCAGCAGTTTTTTGAGGAACTCCTACAATGAGCAGTTCTTC. Translation gives CASSFLRNSYNEQFF.

The chain's CDR3 is CASSLNGVYYGYTF. CDR3 nucleotide sequence: TGTGCCAGCAGTTTAAACGGGGTCTACTATGGCTACACCTTC. The chain employs TRBV28 and TRBJ1-2; D gene ambiguous. Germline CDR1 is MDHEN and CDR2 is SYDVKM. The CDR3 consists of 14 residues. V was pared by 2 bases and J by 3 bases, with 10 bases between.

The chain recombines TRBV28 with TRBJ1-2, with 12 nucleotides matching TRBD1. V was pared by 6 bases and J by 8 bases, with 7 bases of the junction left unmatched. CDR1 is MDHEN, CDR2 SYDVKM, per germline. This CDR3 comprises 14 residues. DNA of the CDR3: TGTGCCAGCAGGTACGGGACAGGGGGCTACGGCTACACCTTC. Protein sequence: CASRYGTGGYGYTF.

The chain joins TRBV7-2 to TRBJ2-1; the match to TRBD2 covers 12 bases. With 5 bases clipped from V and 6 bases from J, the junction kept 2 bases outside the gene matches. Germline-derived CDR1 and CDR2 are SGHTA and FQGNSA. CDR3 size: 14 residues. Here the CDR3 reads CASSMTSGSNEQFF. CDR3 coding DNA: TGTGCCAGCAGCATGACTAGCGGGAGCAATGAGCAGTTCTTC. Combining the CDR3 with reference TRBV7-2 and TRBJ2-1 gives the whole variable domain GAGVSQSPSNKVTEKGKDVELRCDPISGHTALYWYRQSLGQGLEFLIYFQGNSAPDKSGLPSDRFSAERTGGSVSTLTIQRTQQEDSAVYLCASSMTSGSNEQFFGPGTRLTVL.

This chain joins TRBV13 and TRBJ2-1, with 8 bases aligning to TRBD2. There are 14 residues in the CDR3. The germline V gene encodes CDR1 PRHDT and CDR2 FYEKMQ (reference sequence). Trimming took 1 base from V and 4 from J; bases not matched to a gene: 0. The CDR3 protein is CASSLASGYNEQFF. The CDR3 DNA reads as TGTGCCAGCAGCTTAGCTAGCGGGTACAATGAGCAGTTCTTC.

The chain joins TRBV6-5 to TRBJ1-1, with no clear D. The CDR3 is 13 amino acids. Germline CDR1 reads MNHEY; CDR2 reads SVGAGI. V was pared by 7 bases and J by 1 base, with 10 bases between. The CDR3 region has the DNA TGTGCCAGCAACTTCCGGGAGAACACTGAAGCTTTCTTT. Its translation is CASNFRENTEAFF.

This clone was recorded only once. The V gene is TRBV28, the J gene TRBJ1-1, with D possibly being TRBD1 (6 bases). This CDR3 comprises 14 residues. Germline CDR1 reads MDHEN; CDR2 reads SYDVKM. Trimming cost V 4 bases and J 6 bases, with 15 bases left between them. CDR3: CASSSHGGLAEAFF. The CDR3 coding sequence is TGTGCCAGCAGTTCCCACGGGGGGCTCGCTGAAGCTTTCTTT.

The chain recombines TRBV4-3 with TRBJ2-5; 7 bases fit TRBD1. Germline lookup yields CDR1 LGHNA and CDR2 YSLEER. Trimming took 0 bases from V and 5 from J; bases not matched to a gene: 15. The CDR3 contains 18 residues. DNA of the CDR3: TGCGCCAGCAGCCAAGATCCCGGCAGGGGGTTTGGGTATGAGACCCAGTACTTC. It translates to CASSQDPGRGFGYETQYF.

The chain recombines TRBV13 with TRBJ1-6, with a tentative D call TRBD1 (6 bases). The CDR3 is 16 residues long. CDR1 is PRHDT and CDR2 is FYEKMQ in the germline V gene (reference sequence). V was pared by 4 bases and J by 8 bases, with 18 bases between. CDR3: CASSSTGGGAYSPLHF. The CDR3 bases are TGTGCCAGCAGCTCTACCGGCGGGGGCGCATATTCACCCCTCCACTTT.

This clone showed up just once. The V call is TRBV14, the J call TRBJ2-3; tentative D call: TRBD1 (6 bases). CDR1 is SGHDN, CDR2 FVKESK, per germline. V lost 5 bases to trimming and J lost 8 bases, with 14 bases between them. This CDR3 comprises 13 residues. In DNA form, the CDR3 reads TGTGCCAGCAGCGTCACAGGGTCAGGTACGCAGTATTTT. Translation gives CASSVTGSGTQYF.

This chain links TRBV9 with TRBJ2-1; TRBD2 agrees at 7 bases. The CDR3 runs 16 residues. J was trimmed by 5 bases and V by 0 bases; bases with no gene match: 8. Germline V lookup: CDR1 SGDLS, CDR2 YYNGEE. The CDR3 bases are TGTGCCAGCAGCGTAGAGGGCGGGAGTCCCCACAATGAGCAGTTCTTC. It specifies CASSVEGGSPHNEQFF.

This clone was seen just once. This chain connects TRBV30 to TRBJ2-2, with D possibly TRBD2 on 6 matching bases. The CDR3 runs to 13 residues. The V gene lost 8 bases and the J gene lost 6 bases, with 16 bases spanning the gap. Germline CDR1 reads GTSNPN; CDR2 reads SVGIG (reference sequence). In DNA form, the CDR3 reads TGTGCCAGGCAGGGTTGGGAGGCCGGGGAGCTGTTTTTT. It translates to CARQGWEAGELFF.

The CDR3 loop reads CASSWGTGGGTEAFF. Here the CDR3 DNA reads TGTGCCAGCAGCTGGGGGACAGGGGGCGGAACTGAAGCTTTCTTT. This chain connects TRBV7-9 to TRBJ1-1; 12 nucleotides match TRBD1. CDR3 length equals 15 residues. The trim removed 4 bases at V and 5 bases at J, leaving 5 bases unmatched. Germline CDR1 SEHNR, CDR2 FQNEAQ (reference sequence).

The V gene is TRBV18, the J gene TRBJ2-1; TRBD1 aligns across 10 bases. CDR3 length: 17 residues. CDR1 and CDR2 from the germline V gene are KGHSH and LQKENI. J was trimmed by 7 bases and V by 0 bases; bases with no gene match: 9. CDR3 bases: TGTGCCAGCTCACCACCCTCGGCGACAGGGGGCAGGAATGAGCAGTTCTTC. This codes for CASSPPSATGGRNEQFF.

The J gene is TRBJ2-7, the V gene TRBV7-9; D might be TRBD1 (5 bases). Germline V lookup: CDR1 SEHNR, CDR2 FQNEAQ (reference sequence). CDR3 length: 13 residues. The V end was cut by 4 bases, the J end by 11 bases, with 18 bases between. The CDR3 loop is CASSYTTGRGKYF. The CDR3 DNA sequence: TGTGCCAGCAGCTACACAACAGGAAGGGGAAAGTACTTC.

This clone turned up a few times. The chain combines TRBV19 with TRBJ1-5, with D possibly matching TRBD1 (6 bases). The germline V and J ends were trimmed by 7 bases and 1 base, with 14 bases remaining between them. Germline V CDR1 and CDR2: LNHDA, SQIVND (reference sequence). CDR3 length equals 15 residues. As DNA, the CDR3 is TGTGCCAGTACTCGGGACACCCGGAGCAATCAGCCCCAGCATTTT. Its translation: CASTRDTRSNQPQHF.

CDR3 sequence: CASSLAGTANQPQHF. CDR3 sequence (DNA): TGTGCCAGCAGCTTGGCGGGGACAGCTAATCAGCCCCAGCATTTT. The rearrangement joins TRBV5-4 to TRBJ1-5; TRBD1 agrees at 7 bases. Looked up from germline, CDR1 is SGHNT and CDR2 is YYREEE (reference sequence). Trimming cost V 0 bases and J 4 bases; bases outside gene matches: 4. This CDR3 region has 15 residues. Full variable domain (rest looked up from reference TRBV5-4 and TRBJ1-5): ETGVTQSPTHLIKTRGQQVTLRCSSQSGHNTVSWYQQALGQGPQFIFQYYREEENGRGNFPPRFSGLQFPNYSSELNVNALELDDSALYLCASSLAGTANQPQHFGDGTRLSIL.

The CDR3 region has the DNA TGTGCCAGCAGCTTGGCGTCGTCTAGCGGTTCCTACGAGCAGTACTTC. This translates into CASSLASSSGSYEQYF. The rearrangement uses TRBV5-4 and TRBJ2-7; 7 bases fit TRBD2. V lost 0 bases, J lost 1 base, and 7 bases stayed unmatched. The CDR3 has 16 amino acids. Germline V lookup: CDR1 SGHNT, CDR2 YYREEE (reference sequence).